This T cell receptor (beta chain) stems from a study of blood T cell dynamics during melanoma immunotherapy (dated by TCRdb to 2020 to 2021). Notes on the research overall: All patients had metastatic melanoma and were given first-line pembrolizumab or nivolumab plus ipilimumab as standard of care in the United Kingdom. Consecutive patients formed a training cohort, and a further independent group of patients from the same centre was pooled into an external validation set. To identify early correlates of response, the study profiled peripheral T cell receptor repertoires in patients with metastatic melanoma before and after one cycle of checkpoint inhibitor therapy. Overall results and qualifications from the work: From T0 to W3, the cfDNA rearrangement efficiency score rose in patients who achieved disease control but not in progressors, a change suggesting increased peripheral T cell turnover. The relatively small sample size was recognized as a factor that could limit how well the results generalize. The study could not determine whether the T cell clones driving repertoire changes were melanoma-specific or reflected general immune activation.

A note on this clone: The clone's antigen remains unknown. No base-level quality is on record; no much larger clone is a single base apart.

The CDR3 runs 12 residues from the cysteine to the phenylalanine. Only the CDR3 DNA is retained, 36 bases long and in frame from the first base. V was cut back by 4 bases and J by 6 bases, leaving a gap of 9 bases between them. CDR1 SGHNT and CDR2 YYREEE were looked up in the germline V gene (reference sequence). Sample time point, as interpreted from the label and publication: week 3, after first cycle of checkpoint inhibitor. Blood was sampled before treatment (T0) and at week 3 (W3), after the first cycle of checkpoint blockade. Except for two patients with rapid clinical progression, response was assessed 12 weeks after the first infusion by RECIST 1.1; disease control meant complete response, partial response or stable disease. Patients were excluded for prior systemic cancer treatment, concomitant immunosuppressant therapy or synchronous other active malignancies. To track both circulating cells and T cell turnover, TCR beta was sequenced from bulk PBMC as well as from plasma cell-free DNA.

For every cfDNA sample, a fixed 40 ng of plasma cell-free DNA was loaded. Following the manufacturer instructions, the immunoSEQ TCRb Assay kit was used to amplify TCR beta CDR3 sequences from genomic DNA. The KAPA Library Quantification Kit for Illumina platforms was used to quantify the pooled libraries by qPCR. Pooled libraries were clustered at 0.6-1.1 pM and sequenced on an Illumina NextSeq 500. Concerning the study's data processing: TCR data were analyzed using immunoSEQ ANALYZER and the R LymphoSeq package. A rearrangement efficiency score was calculated as productive divided by the sum of productive and non-productive CDR3 sequences. Clonality was measured with the Gini coefficient and diversity with the Renyi index at alpha=1, and both measures were compared pairwise between timepoints within each patient. In LymphoSeq, clonal relatedness was computed with an edit distance of 3 and repertoire similarity was computed with the Bhattacharyya coefficient. Linear discriminant analysis on week-3 changes in clonality and diversity was built with the R MASS and caret packages to classify response. Sourced from immuneACCESS, this table was stored by TCRdb with only in-frame sequences that have V and J called. A share of the clones is absent; for the studies checked, an unresolved V gene accounts for under half, and the remainder has no known explanation. V and J calls and clone size come straight from that table; D and trimming were deduced from the DNA. The table for this sample records 70 to 85 clones.

This receptor chain uses TRBV5-4 and TRBJ2-3; there is no confident call for the D gene. This specimen was cell-free DNA from blood, taken from a patient treated with checkpoint blockade. Reading the label with the study, this specimen's cell subset or site is: plasma cell-free DNA. The source of this sequence is a human donor with melanoma. At the DNA level, the sequence is TGTGCCAGCAGCCCCCATCCCGATACGCAGTATTTT. Its protein product is CASSPHPDTQYF.